This T cell receptor (beta chain) was sequenced during a study of blood T cell repertoires in COVID-19. This clone was recorded only once. The CDR3 length is 16 residues. The authors' processing: Reference gene primer amplification gave estimated nucleated cell counts. Sequenced by immunoSEQ multiplex PCR; TCRdb stores in-frame clones only, minus some. V, J and clone size are taken as reported in that table, and D and trimming were inferred from the DNA itself. This sample has around 130,000 clones, with roughly 80% found just once. The rearrangement uses TRBV21-1 and TRBJ2-3; TRBD1 is taken as the D call from the table, unchecked against the DNA. TRBV21-1 counts as a pseudogene. The sample consisted of peripheral blood. The source is a woman in her 30s who had recovered from COVID-19. The CDR3 region has the DNA TGTGCCAGCAGCAAAGCCGGGACAGGGGATGGAGATACGCAGTATTTT. Translated, it gives CASSKAGTGDGDTQYF.